This T cell receptor beta chain was recorded in a study of vaccination effects on CD4 cells after COVID-19. Study-wide background: Each well held 1.5 million to 2 million PBMC cultured with around 10 ug/ml peptides and about 10 IU/ml IL-2.

Here immunoSEQ multiplex PCR was the method, and the copy in TCRdb shows in-frame clones only, minus some. The table includes over 45,000 clones, 60% to 85% detected once. Comments on this clone: The antigen remains unidentified.

CDR1 LGHNA and CDR2 YSLEER come from the germline V gene. The length of the CDR3 is 14 residues. Trimming left V 3 bases short and J 10 bases short, with 13 bases between. At the end of 10 days of culture, CD4+ T cells were isolated. Cultures got half-medium changes with IL-2 on days 3 and 7. The chain uses TRBV4-3 and TRBJ1-6; D is perhaps TRBD1 (6 bases). The sequenced sample was CD4+ T cells from PBMCs cultured without peptide, obtained before COVID-19 vaccination. The clonotype comes from a human donor who received a COVID-19 vaccine. This CDR3 is CASSQAGVNSPLHF. The CDR3 DNA reads as TGCGCCAGCAGCCAGGCAGGGGTTAACTCACCCCTCCACTTT.